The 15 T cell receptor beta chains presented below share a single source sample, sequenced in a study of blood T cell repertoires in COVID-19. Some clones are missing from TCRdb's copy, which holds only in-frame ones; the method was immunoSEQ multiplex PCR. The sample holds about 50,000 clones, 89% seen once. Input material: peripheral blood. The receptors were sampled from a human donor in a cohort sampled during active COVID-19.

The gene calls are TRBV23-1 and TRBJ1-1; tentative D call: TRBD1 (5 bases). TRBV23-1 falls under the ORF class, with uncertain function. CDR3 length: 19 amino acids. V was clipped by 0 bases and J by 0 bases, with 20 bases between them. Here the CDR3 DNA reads TGCGCCAGCAGTCAATCTCGGCCGGGGACGGGAGGAATGAACACTGAAGCTTTCTTT. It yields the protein CASSQSRPGTGGMNTEAFF.

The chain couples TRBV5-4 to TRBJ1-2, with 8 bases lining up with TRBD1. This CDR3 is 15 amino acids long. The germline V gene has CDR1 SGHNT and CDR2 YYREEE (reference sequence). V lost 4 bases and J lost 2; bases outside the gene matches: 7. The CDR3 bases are TGTGCCAGCAGCCAGGACAGGGAGGGGAACTATGGCTACACCTTC. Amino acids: CASSQDREGNYGYTF.

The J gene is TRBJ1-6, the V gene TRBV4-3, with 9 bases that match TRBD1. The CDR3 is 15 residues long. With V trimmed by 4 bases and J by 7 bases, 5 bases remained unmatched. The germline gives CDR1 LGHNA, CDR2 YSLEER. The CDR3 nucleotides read TGCGCCAGCAGCCTCGGACAGGGGATGAATTCACCCCTCCACTTT. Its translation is CASSLGQGMNSPLHF.

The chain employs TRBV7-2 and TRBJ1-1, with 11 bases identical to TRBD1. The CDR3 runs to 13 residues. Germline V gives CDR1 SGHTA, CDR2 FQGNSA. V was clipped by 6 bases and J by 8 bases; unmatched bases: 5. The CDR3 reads CASRYRDRGEAFF. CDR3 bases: TGTGCCAGCAGGTACCGGGACAGGGGGGAAGCTTTCTTT.

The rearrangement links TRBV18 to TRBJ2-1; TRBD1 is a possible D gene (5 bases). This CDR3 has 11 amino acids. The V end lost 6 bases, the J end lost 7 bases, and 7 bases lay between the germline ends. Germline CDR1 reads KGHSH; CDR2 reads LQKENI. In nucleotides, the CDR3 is TGTGCCAGCTCCAGGGAAAATGAGCAGTTCTTC. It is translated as CASSRENEQFF.

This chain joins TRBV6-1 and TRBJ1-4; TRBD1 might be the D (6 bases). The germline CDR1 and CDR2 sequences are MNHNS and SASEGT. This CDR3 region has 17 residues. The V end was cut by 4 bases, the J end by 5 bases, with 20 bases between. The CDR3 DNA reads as TGTGCCAGCAGTGTCGGCAGGGGAGAACCGTACAATGAAAAACTGTTTTTT. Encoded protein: CASSVGRGEPYNEKLFF.

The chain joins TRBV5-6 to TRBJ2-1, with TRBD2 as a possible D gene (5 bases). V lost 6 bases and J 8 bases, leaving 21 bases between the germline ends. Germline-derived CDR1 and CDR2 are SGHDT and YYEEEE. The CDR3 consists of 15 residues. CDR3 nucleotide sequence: TGTGCCAGCATAGGGCTATGGGCTAGGCGGGATGAGCAGTTCTTC. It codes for CASIGLWARRDEQFF.

The CDR3 reads CASSGRGTNYNEQFF. For the CDR3, the DNA is TGTGCCAGCAGTGGGCGGGGGACCAACTACAATGAGCAGTTCTTC. V and J are TRBV25-1 and TRBJ2-1; 7 bases match TRBD2. CDR3 length equals 15 residues. V trimming: 4 bases; J trimming: 3 bases; junction bases outside the gene matches: 6. Germline V gene lookup returns CDR1 MGHDK and CDR2 SYGVNS.

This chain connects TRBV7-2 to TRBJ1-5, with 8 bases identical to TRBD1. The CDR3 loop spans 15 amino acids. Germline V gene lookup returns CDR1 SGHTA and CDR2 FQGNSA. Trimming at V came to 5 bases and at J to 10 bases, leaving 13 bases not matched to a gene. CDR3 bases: TGTGCCAGCAGCCCAACTAGGGACAGGTGGAGCCCCCAGCATTTT. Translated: CASSPTRDRWSPQHF.

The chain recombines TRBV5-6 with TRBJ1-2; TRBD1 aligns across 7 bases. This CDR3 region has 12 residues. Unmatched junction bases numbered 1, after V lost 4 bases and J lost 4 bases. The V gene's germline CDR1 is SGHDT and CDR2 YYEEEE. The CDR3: CASSPGGYGYTF. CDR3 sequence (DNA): TGTGCCAGCAGCCCAGGGGGCTATGGCTACACCTTC.

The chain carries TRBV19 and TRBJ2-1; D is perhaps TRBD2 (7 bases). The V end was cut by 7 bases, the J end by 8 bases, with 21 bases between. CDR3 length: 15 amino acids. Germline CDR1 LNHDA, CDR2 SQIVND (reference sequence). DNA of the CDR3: TGTGCCAGTATGTACCGCCTGAGGGGGGGGGATGAGCAGTTCTTC. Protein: CASMYRLRGGDEQFF.

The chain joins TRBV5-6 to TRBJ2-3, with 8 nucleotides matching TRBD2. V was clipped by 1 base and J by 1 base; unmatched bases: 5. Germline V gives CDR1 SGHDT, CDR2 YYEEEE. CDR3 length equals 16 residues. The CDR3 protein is CASSLYGGAGTDTQYF. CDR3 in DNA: TGTGCCAGCAGCTTGTACGGGGGGGCCGGCACAGATACGCAGTATTTT.

CDR3 amino acids: CASSASGGASSYEQYF. In DNA form, the CDR3 reads TGTGCCAGCAGTGCGAGCGGGGGGGCCTCATCCTACGAGCAGTACTTC. The chain carries TRBV6-1 and TRBJ2-7, with TRBD2 matching 10 bases. Germline CDR1 and CDR2: MNHNS and SASEGT. J lost 1 base, V lost 4 bases, and 7 bases had no gene match. The CDR3 is made up of 16 amino acids.

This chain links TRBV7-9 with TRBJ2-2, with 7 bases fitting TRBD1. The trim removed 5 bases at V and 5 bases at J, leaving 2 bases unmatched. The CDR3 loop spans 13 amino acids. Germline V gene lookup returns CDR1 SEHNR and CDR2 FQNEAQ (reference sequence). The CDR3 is CASSQGVTGELFF. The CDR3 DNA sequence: TGTGCCAGCAGCCAGGGGGTGACCGGGGAGCTGTTTTTT.

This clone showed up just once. In DNA form, the CDR3 reads TGTGCCACCAGCAGAGACCAGGGACAGGCGGGGTATGGCTACACCTTC. Translating gives CATSRDQGQAGYGYTF. The rearrangement joins TRBV15 to TRBJ1-2, with 8 nucleotides matching TRBD1. The CDR3 contains 16 residues. Germline V gene sequence: CDR1 LNHNV, CDR2 YYDKDF (reference sequence). V lost 0 bases and J lost 5; bases outside the gene matches: 8.